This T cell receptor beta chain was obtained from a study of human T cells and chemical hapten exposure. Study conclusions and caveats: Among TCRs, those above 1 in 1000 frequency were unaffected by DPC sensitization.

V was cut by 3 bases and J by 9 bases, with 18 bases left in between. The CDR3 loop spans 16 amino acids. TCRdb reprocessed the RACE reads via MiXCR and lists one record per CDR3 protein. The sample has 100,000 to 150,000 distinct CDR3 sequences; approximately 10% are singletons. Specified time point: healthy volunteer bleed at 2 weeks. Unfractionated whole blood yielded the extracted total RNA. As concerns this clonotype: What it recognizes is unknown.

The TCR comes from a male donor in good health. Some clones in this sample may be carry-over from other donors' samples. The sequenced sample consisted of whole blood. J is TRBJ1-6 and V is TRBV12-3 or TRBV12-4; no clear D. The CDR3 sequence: CASSFRGRFPGSPLHF. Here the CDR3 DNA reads TGTGCCAGCAGTTTTCGCGGTCGGTTCCCCGGTTCACCCCTCCACTTT.